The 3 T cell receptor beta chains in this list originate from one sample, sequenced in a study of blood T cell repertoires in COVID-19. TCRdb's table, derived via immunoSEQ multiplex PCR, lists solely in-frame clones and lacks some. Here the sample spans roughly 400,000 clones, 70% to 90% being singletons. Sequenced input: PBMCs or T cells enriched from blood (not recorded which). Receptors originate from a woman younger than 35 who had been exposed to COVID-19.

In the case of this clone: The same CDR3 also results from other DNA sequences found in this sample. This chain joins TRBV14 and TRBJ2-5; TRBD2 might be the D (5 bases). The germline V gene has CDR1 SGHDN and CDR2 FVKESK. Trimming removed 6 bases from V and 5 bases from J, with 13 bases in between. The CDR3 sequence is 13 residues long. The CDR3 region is CASSLNRGETQYF. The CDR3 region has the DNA TGTGCCAGCAGTTTGAACCGAGGGGAGACCCAGTACTTC.

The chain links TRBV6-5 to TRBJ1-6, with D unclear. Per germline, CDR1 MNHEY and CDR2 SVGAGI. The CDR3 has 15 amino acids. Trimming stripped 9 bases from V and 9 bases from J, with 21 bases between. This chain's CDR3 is CASGSRGELASPLHF. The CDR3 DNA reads TGTGCCAGTGGTTCACGGGGAGAGTTGGCTTCACCCCTCCACTTT.

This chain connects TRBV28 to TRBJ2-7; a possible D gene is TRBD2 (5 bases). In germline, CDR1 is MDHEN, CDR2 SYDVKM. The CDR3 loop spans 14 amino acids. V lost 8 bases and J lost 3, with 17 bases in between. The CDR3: CASSLVGASYEQYF. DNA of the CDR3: TGTGCCAGCTCCTTGGTGGGAGCTAGCTACGAGCAGTACTTC.